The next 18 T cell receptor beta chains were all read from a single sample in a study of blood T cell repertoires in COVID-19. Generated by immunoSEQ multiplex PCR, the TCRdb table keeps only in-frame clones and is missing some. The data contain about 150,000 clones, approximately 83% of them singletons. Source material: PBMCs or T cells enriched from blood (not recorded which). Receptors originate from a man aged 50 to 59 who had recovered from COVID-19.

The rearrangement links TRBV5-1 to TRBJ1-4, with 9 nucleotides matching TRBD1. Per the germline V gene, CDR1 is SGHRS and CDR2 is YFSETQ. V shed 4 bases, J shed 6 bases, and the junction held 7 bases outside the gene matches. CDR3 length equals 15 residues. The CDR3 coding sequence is TGCGCCAGCAGCCCGGTAACAGGGGGCGATGAAAAACTGTTTTTT. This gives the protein CASSPVTGGDEKLFF.

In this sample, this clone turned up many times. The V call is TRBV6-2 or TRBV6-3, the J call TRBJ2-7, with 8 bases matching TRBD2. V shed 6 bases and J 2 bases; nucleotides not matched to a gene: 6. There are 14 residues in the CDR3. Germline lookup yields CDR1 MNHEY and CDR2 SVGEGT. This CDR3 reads CASSHDGGAYEQYF. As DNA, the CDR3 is TGTGCCAGCAGCCACGACGGGGGGGCCTACGAGCAGTACTTC.

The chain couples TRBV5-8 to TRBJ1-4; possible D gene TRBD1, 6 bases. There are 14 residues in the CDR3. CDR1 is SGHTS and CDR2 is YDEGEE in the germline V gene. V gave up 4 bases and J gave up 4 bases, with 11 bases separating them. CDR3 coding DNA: TGTGCCAGCAGCCTGGGACAACTTAATGAAAAACTGTTTTTT. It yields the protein CASSLGQLNEKLFF.

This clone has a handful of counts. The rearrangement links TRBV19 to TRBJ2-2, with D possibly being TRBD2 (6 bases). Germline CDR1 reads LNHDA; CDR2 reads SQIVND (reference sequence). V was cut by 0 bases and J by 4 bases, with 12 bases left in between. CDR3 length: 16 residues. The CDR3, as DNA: TGTGCCAGTAGTATAGATCTAGCGCACGGCACCGGGGAGCTGTTTTTT. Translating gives CASSIDLAHGTGELFF.

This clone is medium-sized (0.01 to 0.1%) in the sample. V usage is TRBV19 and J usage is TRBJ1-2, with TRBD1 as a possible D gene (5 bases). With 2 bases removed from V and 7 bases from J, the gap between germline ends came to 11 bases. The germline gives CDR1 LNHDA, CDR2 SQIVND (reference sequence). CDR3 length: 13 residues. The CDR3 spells CASSIPGFPGYTF. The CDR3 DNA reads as TGTGCCAGTAGTATACCAGGGTTTCCTGGCTACACCTTC. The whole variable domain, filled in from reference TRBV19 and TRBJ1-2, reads DGGITQSPKYLFRKEGQNVTLSCEQNLNHDAMYWYRQDPGQGLRLIYYSQIVNDFQKGDIAEGYSVSREKKESFPLTVTSAQKNPTAFYLCASSIPGFPGYTFGSGTRLTVV.

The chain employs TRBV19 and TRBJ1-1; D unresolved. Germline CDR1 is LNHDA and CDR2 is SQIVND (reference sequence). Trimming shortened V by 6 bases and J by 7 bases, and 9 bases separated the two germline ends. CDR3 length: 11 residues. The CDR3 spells CASRRGFEAFF. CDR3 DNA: TGTGCCAGTAGGAGAGGTTTTGAAGCTTTCTTT.

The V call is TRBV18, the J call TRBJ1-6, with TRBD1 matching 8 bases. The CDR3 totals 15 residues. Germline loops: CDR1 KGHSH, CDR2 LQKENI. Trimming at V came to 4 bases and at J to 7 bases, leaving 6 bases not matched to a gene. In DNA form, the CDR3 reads TGTGCCAGCTCACGAGGACAGGGAGAAAATTCACCCCTCCACTTT. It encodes CASSRGQGENSPLHF.

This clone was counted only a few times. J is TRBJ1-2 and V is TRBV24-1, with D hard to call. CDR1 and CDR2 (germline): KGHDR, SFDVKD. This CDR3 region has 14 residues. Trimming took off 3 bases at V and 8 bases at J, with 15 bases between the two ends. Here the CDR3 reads CATSDRVGRKGYTF. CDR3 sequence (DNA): TGTGCCACCAGTGATAGAGTGGGGAGGAAGGGCTACACCTTC.

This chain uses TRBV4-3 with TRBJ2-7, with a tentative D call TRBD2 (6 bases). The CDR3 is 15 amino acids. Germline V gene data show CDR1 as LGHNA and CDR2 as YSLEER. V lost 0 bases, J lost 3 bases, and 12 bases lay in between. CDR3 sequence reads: CASSQELAGIYEQYF. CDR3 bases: TGCGCCAGCAGCCAAGAGTTGGCGGGAATCTACGAGCAGTACTTC.

As DNA, the CDR3 is TGTGCCAGCAGCGCAACCTCTGGGACTAGCGGCTACAATGAGCAGTTCTTC. Protein product: CASSATSGTSGYNEQFF. V gene TRBV6-4 combines with J gene TRBJ2-1, with 11 positions matching TRBD2. Trimming at V came to 6 bases and at J to 3 bases, leaving 10 bases not matched to a gene. Germline-derived CDR1 and CDR2 are MRHNA and SNTAGT. The CDR3 contains 17 residues.

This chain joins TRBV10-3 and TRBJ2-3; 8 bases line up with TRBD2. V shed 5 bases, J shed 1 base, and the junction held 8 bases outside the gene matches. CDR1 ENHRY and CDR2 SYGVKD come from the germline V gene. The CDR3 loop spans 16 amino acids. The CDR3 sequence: CAISKRTSRRTDTQYF. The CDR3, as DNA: TGTGCCATCAGTAAACGGACTAGCAGACGCACAGATACGCAGTATTTT.

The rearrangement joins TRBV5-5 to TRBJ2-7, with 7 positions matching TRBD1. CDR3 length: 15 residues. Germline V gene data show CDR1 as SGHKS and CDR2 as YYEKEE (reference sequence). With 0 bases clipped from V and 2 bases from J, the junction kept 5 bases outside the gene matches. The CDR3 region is CASSLVPTGTYEQYF. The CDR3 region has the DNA TGTGCCAGCAGCTTGGTCCCGACAGGGACCTACGAGCAGTACTTC.

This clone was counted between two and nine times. The CDR3 loop is CASSWDSGGAREQYF. The CDR3 bases are TGCGCCAGCAGTTGGGATAGCGGGGGGGCAAGAGAGCAGTACTTC. The V and J genes are TRBV5-1 and TRBJ2-7; TRBD2 aligns across 11 bases. Per the germline V gene, CDR1 is SGHRS and CDR2 is YFSETQ. The CDR3 runs 15 residues. Germline trimming cut 5 bases from V and 7 bases from J; bases unmatched to any gene: 11.

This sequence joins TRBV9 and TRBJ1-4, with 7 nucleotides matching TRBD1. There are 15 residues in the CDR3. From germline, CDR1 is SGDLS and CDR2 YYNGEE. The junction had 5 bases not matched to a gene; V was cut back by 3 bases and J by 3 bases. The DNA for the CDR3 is TGTGCCAGCAGCGCCAAGGACAGGTCTAATGAAAAACTGTTTTTT. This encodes CASSAKDRSNEKLFF.

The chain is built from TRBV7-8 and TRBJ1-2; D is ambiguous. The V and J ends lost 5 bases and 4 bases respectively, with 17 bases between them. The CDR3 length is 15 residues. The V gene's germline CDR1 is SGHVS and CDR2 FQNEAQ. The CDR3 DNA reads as TGTGCCAGCAGCGCTCAGAGGGCAAGGATCTATGGCTACACCTTC. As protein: CASSAQRARIYGYTF.

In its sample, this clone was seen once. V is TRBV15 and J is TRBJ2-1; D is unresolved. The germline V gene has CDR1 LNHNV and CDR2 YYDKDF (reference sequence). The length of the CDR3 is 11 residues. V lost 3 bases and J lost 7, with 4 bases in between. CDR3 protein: CATSSLNEQFF. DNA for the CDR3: TGTGCCACCAGCAGCTTAAATGAGCAGTTCTTC.

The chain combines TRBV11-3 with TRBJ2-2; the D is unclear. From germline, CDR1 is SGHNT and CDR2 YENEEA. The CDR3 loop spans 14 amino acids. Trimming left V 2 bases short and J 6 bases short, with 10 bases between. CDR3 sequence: CASSLSALSGELFF. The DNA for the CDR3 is TGTGCCAGCAGCTTAAGCGCACTCTCCGGGGAGCTGTTTTTT.

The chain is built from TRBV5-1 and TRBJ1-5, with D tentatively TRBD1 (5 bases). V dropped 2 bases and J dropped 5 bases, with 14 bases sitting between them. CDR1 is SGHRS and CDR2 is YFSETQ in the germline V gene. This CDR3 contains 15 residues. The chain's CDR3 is CASSFLPRVHQPQHF. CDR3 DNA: TGCGCCAGCAGCTTTTTGCCCAGGGTTCATCAGCCCCAGCATTTT.